One and the same sample provided the 2 T cell receptor beta chains below, sequenced in a study of response to subunit inactivated influenza vaccine. TCRdb independently ran MiXCR on the RT-PCR reads; one entry per CDR3 protein. The table has 860,000 or so distinct CDR3 sequences, 21% seen once; the top ten hold roughly 10%. The sequencing used PBMCs from blood, collected more than 4 days after vaccination. The receptors were gathered from a man aged 45-65 years who received an inactivated influenza vaccine.

The chain joins TRBV6-5 to TRBJ2-2; D is perhaps TRBD1 (6 bases). V lost 4 bases and J lost 5, with 14 bases in between. Germline V gene data show CDR1 as MNHEY and CDR2 as SVGAGI. The CDR3 totals 15 residues. CDR3 sequence (DNA): TGTGCCAGCAGTTCCTCGGACAGATCGACCGGGGAGCTGTTTTTT. The encoded protein is CASSSSDRSTGELFF.

The CDR3 nucleotides read TGTGCCAGTAGTAGAACCCCCGGACAGGGTAACACCGGGGAGCTGTTTTTT. Encoded protein: CASSRTPGQGNTGELFF. The genes are TRBV19 and TRBJ2-2, with 8 bases aligning to TRBD1. This CDR3 has 17 residues. After removal of 4 bases from V and 2 bases from J, the junction contained 9 bases not matched to a gene. Looked up from germline, CDR1 is LNHDA and CDR2 is SQIVND (reference sequence).